This T cell receptor beta chain comes out of a study of CD8 T cells in ankylosing spondylitis (dated by TCRdb to about 2017). As for the study more broadly: The study profiled T cell receptor beta repertoires in healthy donors and ankylosing spondylitis patients to find disease-linked TCR variants. In total, the full study cohort was made up of 95 to 110 healthy donors and 25 to 30 ankylosing spondylitis patients. Peripheral blood samples were taken, and synovial fluid was additionally collected from ankylosing spondylitis patients.

Study-level results and caveats: Blood from ankylosing spondylitis patients appeared to be characterized by a TCR beta motif made up of several highly homologous amino acid variants. A CD8+ phenotype was shown by the disease-linked clones, which were found at relatively low frequencies in peripheral blood. The disease-linked clones were reported as significantly enriched in matched synovial fluid samples from ankylosing spondylitis patients. Some motif variants had previously been reported in the synovial fluid and blood of reactive arthritis patients, which suggests shared mechanisms of disease initiation.

Concerning this clonotype itself: Its specific antigen is unknown. Base-call qualities are not available, and no considerably larger clone is one nucleotide away.

The sequencer listed for this sample is Illumina HiSeq 2500. Quantitative 5'-RACE with molecular barcodes was the method used to prepare the TCR beta libraries. The authors' analysis ran thus. Disease-linked TCR variants were identified with a new computational method built on a probabilistic model of VDJ rearrangement. The public reads were quality trimmed at Q25 with fastp and then assembled into clones with MiXCR by TCRdb, keeping productive beta chains. Records with the same CDR3 protein are collapsed into one entry carrying the most frequent genes and DNA. None of the V and J calls come from the authors' own analysis; TCRdb made them. This sample gives 200,000 to 250,000 distinct CDR3 sequences in total; 9.5% to 12% of them show up just once. Of the sample, 5.5% to 8% is held by the ten largest clones. For this chain, trimming is 7 bases at the V end and 3 bases at the J end, and the number of junction bases without a gene match is 5. Taken from the germline V gene, the CDR1 and CDR2 loops are MDHEN and SYDVKM. Spanning cysteine to phenylalanine, the CDR3 consists of 17 amino acids. Only the CDR3 DNA is retained, 51 bases long and in frame from the first base.

The TCR sequence derives from a male donor with ankylosing spondylitis or in good health (not recorded which). Specimen: blood, either unsorted or a sorted T cell fraction (not recorded which). The rearrangement joined TRBV28 to TRBJ2-2; 16 nucleotides in the junction match TRBD2. The nucleotide sequence is TGTGCCAGCAAAAGGGGACTAGCGGGAGGGGACACCGGGGAGCTGTTTTTT. Its product reads: CASKRGLAGGDTGELFF.